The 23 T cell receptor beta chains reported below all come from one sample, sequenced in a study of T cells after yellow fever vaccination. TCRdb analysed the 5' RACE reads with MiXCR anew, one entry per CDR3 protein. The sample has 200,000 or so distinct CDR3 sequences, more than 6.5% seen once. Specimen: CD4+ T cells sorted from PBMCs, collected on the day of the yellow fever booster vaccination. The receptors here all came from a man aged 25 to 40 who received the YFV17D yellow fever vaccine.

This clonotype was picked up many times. CDR3 DNA sequence: TGCGCCAGCAGAGGTCGGACAGGCGGTTTCTCCTACGAGCAGTACTTC. Protein sequence: CASRGRTGGFSYEQYF. The V call is TRBV5-1, the J call TRBJ2-7, with 7 bases matching TRBD1. J was trimmed by 0 bases and V by 5 bases; bases with no gene match: 11. The length of the CDR3 is 16 residues. Germline V gene sequence: CDR1 SGHRS, CDR2 YFSETQ.

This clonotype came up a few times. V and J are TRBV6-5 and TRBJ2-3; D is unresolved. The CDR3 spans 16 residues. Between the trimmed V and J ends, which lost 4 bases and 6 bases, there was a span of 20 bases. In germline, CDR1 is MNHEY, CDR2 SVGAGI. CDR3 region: CASSSRPFPLGDTQYF. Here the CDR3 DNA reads TGTGCCAGCAGTTCCAGGCCCTTCCCCCTGGGGGATACGCAGTATTTT.

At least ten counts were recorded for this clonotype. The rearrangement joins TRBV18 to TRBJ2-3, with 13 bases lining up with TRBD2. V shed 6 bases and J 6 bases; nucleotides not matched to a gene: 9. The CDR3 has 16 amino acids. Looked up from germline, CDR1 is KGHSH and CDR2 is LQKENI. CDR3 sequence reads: CASSLGLAGVYDTQYF. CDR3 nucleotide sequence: TGTGCCAGCTCGCTAGGACTAGCGGGAGTGTACGATACGCAGTATTTT.

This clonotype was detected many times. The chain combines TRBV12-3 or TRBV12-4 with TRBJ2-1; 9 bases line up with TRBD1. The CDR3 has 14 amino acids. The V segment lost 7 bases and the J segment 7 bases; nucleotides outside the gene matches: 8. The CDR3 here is CASTRTGEKNEQFF. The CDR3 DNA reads TGTGCCAGCACCCGGACAGGGGAAAAAAATGAGCAGTTCTTC.

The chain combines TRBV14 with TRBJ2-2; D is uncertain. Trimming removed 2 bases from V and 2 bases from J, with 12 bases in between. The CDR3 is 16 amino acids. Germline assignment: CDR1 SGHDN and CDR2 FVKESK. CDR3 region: CASSQPTAINTGELFF. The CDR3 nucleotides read TGTGCCAGCAGCCAACCAACGGCGATCAACACCGGGGAGCTGTTTTTT.

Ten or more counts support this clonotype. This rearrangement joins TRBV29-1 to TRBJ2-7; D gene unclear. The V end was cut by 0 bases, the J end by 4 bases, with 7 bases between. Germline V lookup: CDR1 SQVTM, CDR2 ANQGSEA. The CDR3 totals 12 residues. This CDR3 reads CSVEEPGYEQYF. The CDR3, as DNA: TGCAGCGTTGAAGAGCCCGGGTACGAGCAGTACTTC.

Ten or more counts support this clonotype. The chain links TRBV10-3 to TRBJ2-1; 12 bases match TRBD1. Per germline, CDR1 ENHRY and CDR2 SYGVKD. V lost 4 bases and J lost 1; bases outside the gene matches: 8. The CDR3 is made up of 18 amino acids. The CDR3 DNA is TGTGCCATCAGTGTTGGGACAGGGGGCGGTGGGTCCTACAATGAGCAGTTCTTC. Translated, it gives CAISVGTGGGGSYNEQFF.

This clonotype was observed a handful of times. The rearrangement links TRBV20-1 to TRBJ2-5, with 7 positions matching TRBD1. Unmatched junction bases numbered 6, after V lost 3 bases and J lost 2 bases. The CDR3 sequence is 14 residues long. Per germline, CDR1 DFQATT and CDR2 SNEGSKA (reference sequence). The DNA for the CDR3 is TGCAGTGCTAGGGGACAGAGCTTTCAAGAGACCCAGTACTTC. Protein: CSARGQSFQETQYF.

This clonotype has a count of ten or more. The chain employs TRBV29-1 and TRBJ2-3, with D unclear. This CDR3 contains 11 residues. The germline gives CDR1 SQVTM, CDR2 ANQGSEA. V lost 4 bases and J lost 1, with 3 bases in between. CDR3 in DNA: TGCAGCGTTGGCCGCACAGATACGCAGTATTTT. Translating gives CSVGRTDTQYF.

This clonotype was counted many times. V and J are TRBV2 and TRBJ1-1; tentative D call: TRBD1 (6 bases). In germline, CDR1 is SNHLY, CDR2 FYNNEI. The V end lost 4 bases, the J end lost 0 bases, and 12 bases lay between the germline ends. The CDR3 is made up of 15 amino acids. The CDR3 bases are TGTGCCAGCAGTGTTGAGGGGGGCTTGAACACTGAAGCTTTCTTT. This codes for CASSVEGGLNTEAFF.

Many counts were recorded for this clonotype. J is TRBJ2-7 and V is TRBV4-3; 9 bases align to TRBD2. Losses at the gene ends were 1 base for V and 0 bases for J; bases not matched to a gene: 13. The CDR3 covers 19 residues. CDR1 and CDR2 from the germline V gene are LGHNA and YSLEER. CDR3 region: CASSQGGSGRPIDSYEQYF. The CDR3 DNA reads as TGCGCCAGCAGCCAAGGAGGAAGCGGGAGGCCAATAGACTCCTACGAGCAGTACTTC.

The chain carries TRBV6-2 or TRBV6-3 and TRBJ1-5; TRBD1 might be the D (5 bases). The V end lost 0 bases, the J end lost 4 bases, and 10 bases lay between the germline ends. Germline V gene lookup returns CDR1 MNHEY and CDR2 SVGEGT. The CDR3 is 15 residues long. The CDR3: CASSYSVAGNQPQHF. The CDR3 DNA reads TGTGCCAGCAGTTACTCGGTGGCAGGGAATCAGCCCCAGCATTTT.

CDR3 in DNA: TGTGCCAGCAGTCACCGGGTTGCGAACACCGGGGAGCTGTTTTTT. This encodes CASSHRVANTGELFF. The genes are TRBV7-2 and TRBJ2-2; D is unclear. The CDR3 extends over 15 amino acids. Trimming removed 6 bases from V and 0 bases from J, with 11 bases in between. Germline V lookup: CDR1 SGHTA, CDR2 FQGNSA.

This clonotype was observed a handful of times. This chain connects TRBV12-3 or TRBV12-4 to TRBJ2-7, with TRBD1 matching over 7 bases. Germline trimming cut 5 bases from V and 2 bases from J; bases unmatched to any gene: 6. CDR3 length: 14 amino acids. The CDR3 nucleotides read TGTGCCAGCAGTGGGACAGTTAACCCCTACGAGCAGTACTTC. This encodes CASSGTVNPYEQYF.

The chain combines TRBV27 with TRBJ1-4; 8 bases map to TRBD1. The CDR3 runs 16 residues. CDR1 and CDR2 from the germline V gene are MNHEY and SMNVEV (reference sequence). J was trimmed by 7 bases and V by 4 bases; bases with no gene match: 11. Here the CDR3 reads CASSSRAQQGAEKLFF. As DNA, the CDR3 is TGTGCCAGCAGTTCCCGGGCCCAGCAGGGGGCTGAAAAACTGTTTTTT. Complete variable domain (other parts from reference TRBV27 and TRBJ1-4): EAQVTQNPRYLITVTGKKLTVTCSQNMNHEYMSWYRQDPGLGLRQIYYSMNVEVTDKGDVPEGYKVSRKEKRNFPLILESPSPNQTSLYFCASSSRAQQGAEKLFFGSGTQLSVL.

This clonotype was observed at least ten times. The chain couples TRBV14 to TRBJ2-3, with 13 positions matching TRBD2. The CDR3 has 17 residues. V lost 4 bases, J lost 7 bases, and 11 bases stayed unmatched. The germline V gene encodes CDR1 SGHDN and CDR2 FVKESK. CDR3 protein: CASSLGTSGTRTYTQYF. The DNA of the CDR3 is TGTGCCAGCAGCCTCGGGACTAGCGGGACCCGGACTTATACGCAGTATTTT.

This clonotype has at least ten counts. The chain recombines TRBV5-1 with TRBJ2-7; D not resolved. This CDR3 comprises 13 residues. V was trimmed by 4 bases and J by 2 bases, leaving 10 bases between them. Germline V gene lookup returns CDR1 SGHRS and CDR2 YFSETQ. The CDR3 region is CASSLSYPYEQYF. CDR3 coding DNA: TGCGCCAGCAGCCTCAGTTATCCCTACGAGCAGTACTTC. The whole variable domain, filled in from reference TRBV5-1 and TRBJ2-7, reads KAGVTQTPRYLIKTRGQQVTLSCSPISGHRSVSWYQQTPGQGLQFLFEYFSETQRNKGNFPGRFSGRQFSNSRSEMNVSTLELGDSALYLCASSLSYPYEQYFGPGTRLTVT.

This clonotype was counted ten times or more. DNA for the CDR3: TGCAGTGCTAGACTTGGGACAGGGGGTGGAGAGACCCAGTACTTC. It encodes CSARLGTGGGETQYF. The rearrangement links TRBV20-1 to TRBJ2-5; 11 bases fit TRBD1. Germline V lookup: CDR1 DFQATT, CDR2 SNEGSKA (reference sequence). This CDR3 is 15 amino acids long. Trimming took 2 bases from V and 4 from J; bases not matched to a gene: 6.

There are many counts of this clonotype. CDR3 DNA: TGCGCCAGCAGCCGAGGGACGCACACCGGGGAGCTGTTTTTT. It yields the protein CASSRGTHTGELFF. The chain employs TRBV4-3 and TRBJ2-2; D could derive from TRBD1 or TRBD2 (5 bases each). The CDR3 covers 14 residues. The V and J ends lost 4 bases and 3 bases respectively, with 9 bases between them. Looked up from germline, CDR1 is LGHNA and CDR2 is YSLEER.

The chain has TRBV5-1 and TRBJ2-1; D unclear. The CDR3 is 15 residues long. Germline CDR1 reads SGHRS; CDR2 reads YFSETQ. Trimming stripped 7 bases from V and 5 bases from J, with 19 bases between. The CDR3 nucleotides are TGCGCCAGCTCCTCGGACGACCGAAGAAACAATGAGCAGTTCTTC. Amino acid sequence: CASSSDDRRNNEQFF.

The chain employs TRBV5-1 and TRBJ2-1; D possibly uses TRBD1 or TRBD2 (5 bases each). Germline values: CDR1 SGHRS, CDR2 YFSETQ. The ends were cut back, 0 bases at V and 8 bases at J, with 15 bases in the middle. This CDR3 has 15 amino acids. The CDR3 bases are TGCGCCAGCAGCTTGGGGATTCCATCGGGGCATGAGCAGTTCTTC. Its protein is CASSLGIPSGHEQFF.

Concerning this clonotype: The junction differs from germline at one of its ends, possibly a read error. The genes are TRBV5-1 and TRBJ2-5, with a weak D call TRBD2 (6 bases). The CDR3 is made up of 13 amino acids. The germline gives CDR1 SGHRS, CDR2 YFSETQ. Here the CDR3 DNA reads TGCGCCACCGAGGCGGGGAGAGGGGAGACCAAGTACTTC. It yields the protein CATEAGRGETKYF.

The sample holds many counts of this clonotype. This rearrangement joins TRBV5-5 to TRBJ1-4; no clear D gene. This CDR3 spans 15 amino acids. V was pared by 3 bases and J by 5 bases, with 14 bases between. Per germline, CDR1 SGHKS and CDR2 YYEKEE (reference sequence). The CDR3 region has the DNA TGTGCCAGCAGCTGGGCACTGAGGGAAAATGAAAAACTGTTTTTT. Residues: CASSWALRENEKLFF. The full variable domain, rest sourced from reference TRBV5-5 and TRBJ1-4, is DAGVTQSPTHLIKTRGQQVTLRCSPISGHKSVSWYQQVLGQGPQFIFQYYEKEERGRGNFPDRFSARQFPNYSSELNVNALLLGDSALYLCASSWALRENEKLFFGSGTQLSVL.